The next 2 T cell receptor beta chains were all read from a single sample in a study of cytomegalovirus exposure and HLA in healthy donors. Researchers ran the PCR with 60 Vbeta and 13 Jbeta primers. TCRdb's table, derived via immunoSEQ multiplex PCR, lists solely in-frame clones and lacks some. The sample holds about 130,000 clones, 75% to 85% seen once. Sample: PBMCs. The receptors come from a man aged 40-55 years in good health and CMV-seronegative.

The chain has TRBV19 and TRBJ1-1; D perhaps matches TRBD1 (6 bases). The CDR3 totals 15 residues. CDR1 and CDR2 (germline): LNHDA, SQIVND (reference sequence). V was clipped by 5 bases and J by 4 bases, with 17 bases between them. The CDR3 sequence: CASSEMTGRGTEAFF. DNA of the CDR3: TGTGCCAGTAGTGAAATGACAGGTCGGGGCACTGAAGCTTTCTTT. Full variable domain (outside the CDR3, taken from reference TRBV19 and TRBJ1-1): DGGITQSPKYLFRKEGQNVTLSCEQNLNHDAMYWYRQDPGQGLRLIYYSQIVNDFQKGDIAEGYSVSREKKESFPLTVTSAQKNPTAFYLCASSEMTGRGTEAFFGQGTRLTVV.

The CDR3, as DNA: TGTGCCAATCACGGGACAAACTCCTACGAGCAGTACTTC. Encoded protein: CANHGTNSYEQYF. The chain links TRBV19 to TRBJ2-7; D is perhaps TRBD1 (6 bases). Germline V gene sequence: CDR1 LNHDA, CDR2 SQIVND (reference sequence). The CDR3 length is 13 residues. V was pared by 10 bases and J by 0 bases, with 13 bases between.